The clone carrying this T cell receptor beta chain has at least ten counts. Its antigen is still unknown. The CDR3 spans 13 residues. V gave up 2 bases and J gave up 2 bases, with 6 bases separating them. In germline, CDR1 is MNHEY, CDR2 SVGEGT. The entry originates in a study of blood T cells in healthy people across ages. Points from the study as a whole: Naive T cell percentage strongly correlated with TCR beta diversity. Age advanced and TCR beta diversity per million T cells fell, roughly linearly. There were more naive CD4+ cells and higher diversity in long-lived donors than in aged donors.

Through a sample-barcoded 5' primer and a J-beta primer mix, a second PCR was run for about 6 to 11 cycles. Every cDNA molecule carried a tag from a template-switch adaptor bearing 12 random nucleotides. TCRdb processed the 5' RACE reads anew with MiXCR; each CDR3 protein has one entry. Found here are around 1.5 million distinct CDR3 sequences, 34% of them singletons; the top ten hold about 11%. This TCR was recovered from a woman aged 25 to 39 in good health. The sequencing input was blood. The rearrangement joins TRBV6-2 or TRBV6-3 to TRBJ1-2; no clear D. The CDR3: CASSYGGNYGYTF. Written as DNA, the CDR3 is TGTGCCAGCAGTTACGGAGGGAACTATGGCTACACCTTC.